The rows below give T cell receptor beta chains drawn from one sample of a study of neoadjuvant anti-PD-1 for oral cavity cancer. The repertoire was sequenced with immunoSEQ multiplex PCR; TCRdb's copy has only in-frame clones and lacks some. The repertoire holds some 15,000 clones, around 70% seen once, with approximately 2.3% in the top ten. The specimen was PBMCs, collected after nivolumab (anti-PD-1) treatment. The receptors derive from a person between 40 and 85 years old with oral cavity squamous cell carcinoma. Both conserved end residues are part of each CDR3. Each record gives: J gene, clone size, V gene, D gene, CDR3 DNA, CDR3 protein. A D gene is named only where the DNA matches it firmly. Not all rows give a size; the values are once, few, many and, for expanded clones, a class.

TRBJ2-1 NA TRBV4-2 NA TGTGCCAGCAGCCAAGATCGGGAGTTCTACAATGAGCAGTTCTTC CASSQDREFYNEQFF
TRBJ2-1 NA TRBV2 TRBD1 TGTGCCAGCAGACCCGGGACAGGGGGCTTCTACAATGAGCAGTTCTTC CASRPGTGGFYNEQFF
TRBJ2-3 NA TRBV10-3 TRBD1 TGTGCCATCAGTCCGGACAGGATAGGCACAGATACGCAGTATTTT CAISPDRIGTDTQYF
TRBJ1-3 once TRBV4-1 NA TGCGCCAGCAGCCAAGATCTAGACAGCAGGCACGCGGGAAACACCATATATTTT CASSQDLDSRHAGNTIYF
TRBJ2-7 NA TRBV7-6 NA TGTGCCAGCAGCGCCGAGGACTATCCGCAGTACTTC CASSAEDYPQYF
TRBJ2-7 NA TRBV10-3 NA TGTGCCACCGCACGAAAGAGCTCCTACGAGCAGTACTTC CATARKSSYEQYF
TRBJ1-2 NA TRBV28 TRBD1 TGTGCCAGCAGTACGGGACAGGGTAACTATGGCTACACCTTC CASSTGQGNYGYTF
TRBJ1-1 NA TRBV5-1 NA TGCGCCAGCAGCTTGTGGGGCCCCCCTGACACTGAAGCTTTCTTT CASSLWGPPDTEAFF
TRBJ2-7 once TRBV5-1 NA TGCGCCAGCAGCTTGCAGACCCTCTCCCCCTACGAGCAGTACTTC CASSLQTLSPYEQYF
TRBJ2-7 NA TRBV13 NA TGTGCCAGCAGCTTATGGTTAACAGGGACCGATAATAACGAGCAGTACTTC CASSLWLTGTDNNEQYF
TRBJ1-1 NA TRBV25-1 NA TGTGCCAGCAGTACAGGGAGCACTGAAGCTTTCTTT CASSTGSTEAFF
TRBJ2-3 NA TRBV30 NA TGTGCCTGGAGTCTGGGCACAGATACGCAGTATTTT CAWSLGTDTQYF
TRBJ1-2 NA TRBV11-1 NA TGTGCCAGCAGCTTGGACTACGGACGGTCCTATGGCTACACCTTC CASSLDYGRSYGYTF
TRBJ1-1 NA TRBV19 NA TGTGCCAGTAGTGGGGATCGGGTGTGGGACACTGAAGCTTTCTTT CASSGDRVWDTEAFF
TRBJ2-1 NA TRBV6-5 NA TGTGCCAGCAGGGGCCGGGAGCAGTTCTTC CASRGREQFF
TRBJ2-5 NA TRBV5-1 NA TGCGCCAGCAGCTTCGGACACGGCAGGGAGACCCAGTACTTC CASSFGHGRETQYF
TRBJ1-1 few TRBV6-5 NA TGTGCCAGCAGTTACTCGGGTAGGACTTGGGCTGAAGCTTTCTTT CASSYSGRTWAEAFF
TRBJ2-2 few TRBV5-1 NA TGCGCCAGCAGCTTAAAGGACAGCTATTCGAACACCGGGGAGCTGTTTTTT CASSLKDSYSNTGELFF
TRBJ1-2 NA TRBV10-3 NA TGTGCCATCAGTGAAGGTCAACCGACTAACTATGGCTACACCTTC CAISEGQPTNYGYTF
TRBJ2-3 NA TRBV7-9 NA TGTGCCAGCAGCCCAGGGATCCTCCACCGTACGCAGTATTTT CASSPGILHRTQYF
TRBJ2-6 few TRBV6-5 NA TGTGCCAGCAGTTACCGTAGGGGGGCCAACGTCCTGACTTTC CASSYRRGANVLTF
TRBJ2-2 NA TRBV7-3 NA TGTGCCAGCAGCCCCGGACTGAGGAATACCGGGGAGCTGTTTTTT CASSPGLRNTGELFF
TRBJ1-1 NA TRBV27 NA TGTGCCAGCAGTTTAGTAGGGGGAATGGAAGCTTTCTTT CASSLVGGMEAFF
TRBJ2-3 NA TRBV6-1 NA TGTGCCAGCAGATTAAAGGGGGATACGCAGTATTTT CASRLKGDTQYF
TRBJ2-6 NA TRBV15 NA TGTGCCACCAGCGTTCGGGTCTTCTCTGGGGCCAACGTCCTGACTTTC CATSVRVFSGANVLTF
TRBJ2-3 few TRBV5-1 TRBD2 TGCGCCAGCAGCTTGGGTAGCGGGAGATTAGGAGATACGCAGTATTTT CASSLGSGRLGDTQYF
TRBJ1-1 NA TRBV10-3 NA TGTGCCATCAGTGACAATGTAGGGGGGAAGGGTGGCGCTGAAGCTTTCTTT CAISDNVGGKGGAEAFF